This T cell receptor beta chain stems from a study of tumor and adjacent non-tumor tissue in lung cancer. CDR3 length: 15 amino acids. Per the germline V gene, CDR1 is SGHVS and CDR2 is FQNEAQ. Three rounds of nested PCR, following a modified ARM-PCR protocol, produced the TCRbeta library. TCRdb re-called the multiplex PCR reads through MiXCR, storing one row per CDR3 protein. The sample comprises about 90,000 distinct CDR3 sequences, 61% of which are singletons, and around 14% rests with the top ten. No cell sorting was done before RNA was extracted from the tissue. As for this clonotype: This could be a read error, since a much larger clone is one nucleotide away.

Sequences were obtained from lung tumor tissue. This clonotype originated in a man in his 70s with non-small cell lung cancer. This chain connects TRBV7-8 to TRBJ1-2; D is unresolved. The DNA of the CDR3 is TGTGCCAGCATCTTAAGCAGAGAAGCTAACTATGGCTACACCTTC. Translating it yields CASILSREANYGYTF.